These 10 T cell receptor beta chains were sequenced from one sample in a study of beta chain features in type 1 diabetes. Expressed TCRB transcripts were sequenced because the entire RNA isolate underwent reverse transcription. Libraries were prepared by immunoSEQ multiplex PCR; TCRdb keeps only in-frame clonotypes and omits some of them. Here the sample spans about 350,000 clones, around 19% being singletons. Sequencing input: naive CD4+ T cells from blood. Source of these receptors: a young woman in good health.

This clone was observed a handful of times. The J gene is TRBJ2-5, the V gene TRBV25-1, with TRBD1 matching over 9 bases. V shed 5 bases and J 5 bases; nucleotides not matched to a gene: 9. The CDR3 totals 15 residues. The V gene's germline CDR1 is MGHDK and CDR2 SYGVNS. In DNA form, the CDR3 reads TGTGCCAGCAGTAAGGGACAGGGCGGCGGGGAGACCCAGTACTTC. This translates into CASSKGQGGGETQYF.

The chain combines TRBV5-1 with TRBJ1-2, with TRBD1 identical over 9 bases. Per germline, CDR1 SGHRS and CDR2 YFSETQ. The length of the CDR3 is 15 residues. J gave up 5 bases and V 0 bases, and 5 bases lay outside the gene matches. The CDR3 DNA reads TGCGCCAGCAGCTTGGCCACAGGGGGCCGGTATGGCTACACCTTC. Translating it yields CASSLATGGRYGYTF.

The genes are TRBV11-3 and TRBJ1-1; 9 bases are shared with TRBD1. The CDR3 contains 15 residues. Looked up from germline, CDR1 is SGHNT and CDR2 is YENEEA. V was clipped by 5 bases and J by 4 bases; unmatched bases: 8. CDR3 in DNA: TGTGCCAGCAGCCCCAGACAGGGGGAGGCCACTGAAGCTTTCTTT. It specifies CASSPRQGEATEAFF.

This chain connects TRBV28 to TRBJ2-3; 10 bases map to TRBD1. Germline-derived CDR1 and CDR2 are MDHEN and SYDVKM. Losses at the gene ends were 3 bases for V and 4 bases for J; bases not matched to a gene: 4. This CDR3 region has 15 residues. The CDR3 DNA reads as TGTGCCAGCAGTTTGCCGGGACAGGGGTCAGATACGCAGTATTTT. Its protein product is CASSLPGQGSDTQYF. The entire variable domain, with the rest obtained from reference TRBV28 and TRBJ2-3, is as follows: DVKVTQSSRYLVKRTGEKVFLECVQDMDHENMFWYRQDPGLGLRLIYFSYDVKMKEKGDIPEGYSVSREKKERFSLILESASTNQTSMYLCASSLPGQGSDTQYFGPGTRLTVL.

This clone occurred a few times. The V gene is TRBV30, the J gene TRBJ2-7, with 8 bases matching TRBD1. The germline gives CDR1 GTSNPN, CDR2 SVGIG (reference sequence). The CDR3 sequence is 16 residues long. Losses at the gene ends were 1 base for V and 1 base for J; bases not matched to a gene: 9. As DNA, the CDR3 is TGTGCCTGGAGTGGAACGACAGGGGACGGGTCCTACGAGCAGTACTTC. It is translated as CAWSGTTGDGSYEQYF.

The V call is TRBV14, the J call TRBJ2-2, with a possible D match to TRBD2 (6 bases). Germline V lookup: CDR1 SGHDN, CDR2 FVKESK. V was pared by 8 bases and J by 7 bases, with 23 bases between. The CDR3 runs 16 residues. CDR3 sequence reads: CASQRFGTPANGELFF. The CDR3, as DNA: TGTGCCAGCCAAAGATTCGGGACTCCGGCGAACGGGGAGCTGTTTTTT.

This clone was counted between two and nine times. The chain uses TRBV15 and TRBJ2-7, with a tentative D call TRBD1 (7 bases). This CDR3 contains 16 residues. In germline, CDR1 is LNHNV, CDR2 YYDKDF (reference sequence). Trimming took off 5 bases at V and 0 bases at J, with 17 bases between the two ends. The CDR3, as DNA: TGTGCCACCAGCTGGGGATCAGGGGGGCCCTCCTACGAGCAGTACTTC. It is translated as CATSWGSGGPSYEQYF.

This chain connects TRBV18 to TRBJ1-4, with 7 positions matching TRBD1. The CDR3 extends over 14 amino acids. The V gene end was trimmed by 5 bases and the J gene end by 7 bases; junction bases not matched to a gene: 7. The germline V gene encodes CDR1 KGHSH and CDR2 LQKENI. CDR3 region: CASSSRQGGEKLFF. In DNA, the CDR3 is TGTGCCAGCTCATCTCGACAGGGCGGTGAAAAACTGTTTTTT.

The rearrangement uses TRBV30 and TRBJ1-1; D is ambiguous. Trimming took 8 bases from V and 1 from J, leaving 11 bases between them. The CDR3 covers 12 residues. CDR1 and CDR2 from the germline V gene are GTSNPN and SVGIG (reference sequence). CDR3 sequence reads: CARGGWNTEAFF. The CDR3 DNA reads TGTGCCCGGGGAGGTTGGAACACTGAAGCTTTCTTT. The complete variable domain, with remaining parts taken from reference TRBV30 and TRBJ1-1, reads SQTIHQWPATLVQPVGSPLSLECTVEGTSNPNLYWYRQAAGRGLQLLFYSVGIGQISSEVPQNLSASRPQDRQFILSSKKLLLSDSGFYLCARGGWNTEAFFGQGTRLTVV.

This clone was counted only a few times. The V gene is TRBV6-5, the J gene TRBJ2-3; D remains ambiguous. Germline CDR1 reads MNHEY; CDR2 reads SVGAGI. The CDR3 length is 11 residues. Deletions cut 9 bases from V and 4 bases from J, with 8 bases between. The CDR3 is CASTRADTQYF. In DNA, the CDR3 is TGTGCCAGTACACGGGCAGATACGCAGTATTTT.